These 8 T cell receptor beta chains were sequenced from one sample in a study of blood T cell repertoires in COVID-19. Some clones are missing from TCRdb's copy, which holds only in-frame ones; the method was immunoSEQ multiplex PCR. The repertoire has 170,000 or so clones, roughly 86% of them found once; the top ten carry around 0.6%. Sequences were obtained from peripheral blood. The receptors originated from a man aged 60 to 69 with COVID-19, enrolled during active disease.

This clone appeared once. This chain joins TRBV7-2 and TRBJ2-1; D may be TRBD1 (6 bases). The V end was cut by 1 base, the J end by 4 bases, with 14 bases between. CDR3 length: 16 residues. Germline loops: CDR1 SGHTA, CDR2 FQGNSA. The CDR3 is CASSLGGPMRYNEQFF. DNA of the CDR3: TGTGCCAGCAGCTTAGGGGGGCCCATGAGATACAATGAGCAGTTCTTC.

The chain recombines TRBV19 with TRBJ2-7, with TRBD1 matching 8 bases. Germline CDR1 and CDR2: LNHDA and SQIVND (reference sequence). The CDR3 sequence is 14 residues long. Germline trimming cut 6 bases from V and 3 bases from J; bases unmatched to any gene: 7. DNA of the CDR3: TGTGCCAGTAGCCGTGGACAGGGAATCTACGAGCAGTACTTC. Its translation: CASSRGQGIYEQYF. Looking up the rest from reference TRBV19 and TRBJ2-7 gives the full variable domain: DGGITQSPKYLFRKEGQNVTLSCEQNLNHDAMYWYRQDPGQGLRLIYYSQIVNDFQKGDIAEGYSVSREKKESFPLTVTSAQKNPTAFYLCASSRGQGIYEQYFGPGTRLTVT.

The genes are TRBV11-2 and TRBJ2-7; maybe TRBD2 (5 bases). V shed 10 bases and J shed 1 base, with 14 bases lying between them. The CDR3 has 13 residues. In germline, CDR1 is SGHAT, CDR2 FQNNGV. CDR3 in DNA: TGTGCCACCACTAGACATGGATCCTACGAGCAGTACTTC. This gives the protein CATTRHGSYEQYF.

The chain has TRBV7-8 and TRBJ2-7; weak D call: TRBD2 (7 bases). There are 15 residues in the CDR3. The ends were cut back, 2 bases at V and 2 bases at J, with 13 bases in the middle. Germline V gene lookup returns CDR1 SGHVS and CDR2 FQNEAQ. CDR3 nucleotide sequence: TGTGCCAGCAGCTTACAGGGGACTAACCCCTACGAGCAGTACTTC. Translated: CASSLQGTNPYEQYF.

The chain combines TRBV19 with TRBJ1-4, with D possibly TRBD1 on 5 matching bases. V was cut by 4 bases and J by 3 bases, with 18 bases left in between. The CDR3 contains 17 residues. Germline V gene lookup returns CDR1 LNHDA and CDR2 SQIVND (reference sequence). CDR3 DNA sequence: TGTGCCAGTAGTAAAAGACGGGGGGACGGAGCTAATGAAAAACTGTTTTTT. Encoded protein: CASSKRRGDGANEKLFF. The full variable domain, with the rest looked up from reference TRBV19 and TRBJ1-4, is DGGITQSPKYLFRKEGQNVTLSCEQNLNHDAMYWYRQDPGQGLRLIYYSQIVNDFQKGDIAEGYSVSREKKESFPLTVTSAQKNPTAFYLCASSKRRGDGANEKLFFGSGTQLSVL.

CDR3 region: CASSLTGGDSPLHF. The DNA for the CDR3 is TGTGCCAGCAGTTTGACAGGGGGCGATTCACCCCTCCACTTT. The V call is TRBV6-5, the J call TRBJ1-6; 10 positions match TRBD1. This CDR3 spans 14 amino acids. V lost 4 bases, J lost 8 bases, and 2 bases stayed unmatched. Germline lookup yields CDR1 MNHEY and CDR2 SVGAGI.

This clone was picked up one time. This rearrangement joins TRBV19 to TRBJ2-7; 9 bases map to TRBD1. J gave up 5 bases and V 6 bases, and 8 bases lay outside the gene matches. The CDR3 extends over 14 amino acids. CDR1 LNHDA and CDR2 SQIVND come from the germline V gene (reference sequence). CDR3 amino acids: CASRLRTGEHEQYF. CDR3 bases: TGTGCCAGTAGACTTCGGACAGGGGAACACGAGCAGTACTTC.

This chain's CDR3 is CATSDSRTGRNTEAFF. CDR3 DNA sequence: TGTGCCACCAGTGATTCCCGGACAGGAAGGAACACTGAAGCTTTCTTT. The chain has TRBV24-1 and TRBJ1-1, with 7 bases aligning to TRBD1. The trim removed 2 bases at V and 1 base at J, leaving 6 bases unmatched. Germline CDR1 reads KGHDR; CDR2 reads SFDVKD. CDR3 length: 16 residues.